Given below is one TCR beta chain in context. No antigen is known for it. The entry originates in a study of cytomegalovirus exposure and HLA in healthy donors. 60 Vbeta and 13 Jbeta primers were used in PCR. The assay was immunoSEQ multiplex PCR, and TCRdb's table has in-frame clones only and misses some. The sample yields under 70,000 clones, approximately 71% seen once. V gave up 0 bases and J gave up 0 bases, with 6 bases separating them. The CDR3 runs 15 residues. Looked up from germline, CDR1 is MRHNA and CDR2 is SNTAGT. General study results and limits: At a 0.05 false discovery rate, a later analysis found over 15,000 TCR beta sequences to be associated with HLA alleles. Donors belonging to an Asian-associated ancestry cluster reportedly showed fewer N-insertions in productive TCRs than the roughly 670-donor mean, according to what a later analysis found. Reports showed the classifier diagnosing cytomegalovirus status with high specificity and sensitivity. Most TCR sequences were uncommon, yet certain public TCRs appeared in many donors.

The clonotype originates from a man aged 40-55 years in good health and CMV-seropositive. The sample comprised PBMCs. The chain employs TRBV6-4 and TRBJ2-1; D perhaps matches TRBD2 (6 bases). CDR3 amino acids: CASSDSGSSYNEQFF. CDR3 nucleotides: TGTGCCAGCAGTGACTCCGGGAGCTCCTACAATGAGCAGTTCTTC.